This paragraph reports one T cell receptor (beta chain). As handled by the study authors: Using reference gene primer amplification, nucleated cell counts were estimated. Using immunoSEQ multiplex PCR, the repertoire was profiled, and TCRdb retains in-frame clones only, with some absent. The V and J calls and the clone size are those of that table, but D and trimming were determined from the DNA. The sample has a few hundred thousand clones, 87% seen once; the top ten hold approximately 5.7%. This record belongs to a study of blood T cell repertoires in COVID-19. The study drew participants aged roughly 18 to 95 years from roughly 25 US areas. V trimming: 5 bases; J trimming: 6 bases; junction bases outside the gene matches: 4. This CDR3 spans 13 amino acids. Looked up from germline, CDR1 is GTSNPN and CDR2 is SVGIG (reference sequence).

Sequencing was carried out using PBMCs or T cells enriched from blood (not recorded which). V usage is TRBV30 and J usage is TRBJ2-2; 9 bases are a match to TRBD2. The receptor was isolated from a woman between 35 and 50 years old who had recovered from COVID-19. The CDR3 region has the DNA TGTGCCTGGTCGACTAGCGGCCCCGGGGAGCTGTTTTTT. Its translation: CAWSTSGPGELFF.